This entry features one T cell receptor beta chain sequence. As yet, its antigen is unknown. This entry is derived from a study of cytomegalovirus exposure and HLA in healthy donors. Study results and limitations: A later analysis found TCR association rates differed by HLA locus, highest for DRB1 and lowest for HLA-C. An observed cluster of highly shared sequence variants was recorded as a likely sequencing artifact.

The PCR ran on 60 Vbeta and 13 Jbeta primers. Assay: immunoSEQ multiplex PCR; the TCRdb copy retains only in-frame clones and omits some. The table includes some 130,000 clones, 80% detected once. The source is a man in his forties or fifties in good health and CMV-seronegative. The material sequenced was PBMCs.

CDR3 region: CASSQMSGTGFGETQYF. CDR3 coding DNA: TGTGCCAGCAGCCAGATGTCGGGTACAGGGTTCGGGGAGACCCAGTACTTC. V and J are TRBV7-2 and TRBJ2-5, with D possibly TRBD1 on 6 matching bases. This CDR3 comprises 17 residues. V shed 5 bases and J shed 5 bases, with 24 bases lying between them. In germline, CDR1 is SGHTA, CDR2 FQGNSA.